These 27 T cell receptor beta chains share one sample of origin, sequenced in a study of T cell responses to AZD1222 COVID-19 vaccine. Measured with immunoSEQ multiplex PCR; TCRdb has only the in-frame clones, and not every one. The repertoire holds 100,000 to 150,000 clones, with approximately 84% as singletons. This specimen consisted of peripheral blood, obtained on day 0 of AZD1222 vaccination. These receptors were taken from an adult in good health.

CDR3 coding DNA: TGTGCCAGCAGTCAGGCTAACTATGGCTACACCTTC. The encoded protein is CASSQANYGYTF. The V gene is TRBV6-5, the J gene TRBJ1-2; D is undetermined. Per the germline V gene, CDR1 is MNHEY and CDR2 is SVGAGI. The CDR3 runs to 12 residues. V lost 5 bases and J lost 0, with 4 bases in between.

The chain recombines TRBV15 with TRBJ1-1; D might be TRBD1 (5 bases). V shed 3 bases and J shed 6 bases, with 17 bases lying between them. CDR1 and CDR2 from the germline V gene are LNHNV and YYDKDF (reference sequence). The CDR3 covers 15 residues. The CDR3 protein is CATSRAPGNPAEAFF. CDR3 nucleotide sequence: TGTGCCACCAGCAGGGCCCCAGGGAACCCCGCTGAAGCTTTCTTT.

In DNA form, the CDR3 reads TGTGCCAGCAGTGAACAGGGGGCATACACCGGGGAGCTGTTTTTT. Its protein is CASSEQGAYTGELFF. The chain combines TRBV2 with TRBJ2-2, with TRBD1 identical over 8 bases. CDR3 length: 15 residues. Per germline, CDR1 SNHLY and CDR2 FYNNEI. J gave up 3 bases and V 2 bases, and 2 bases lay outside the gene matches.

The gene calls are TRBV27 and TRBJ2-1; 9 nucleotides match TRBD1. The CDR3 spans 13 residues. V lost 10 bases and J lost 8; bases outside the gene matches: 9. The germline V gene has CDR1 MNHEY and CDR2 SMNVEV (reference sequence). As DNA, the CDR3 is TGTGCCACCGGGGGACAGGGACATTATGAGCAGTTCTTC. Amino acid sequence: CATGGQGHYEQFF.

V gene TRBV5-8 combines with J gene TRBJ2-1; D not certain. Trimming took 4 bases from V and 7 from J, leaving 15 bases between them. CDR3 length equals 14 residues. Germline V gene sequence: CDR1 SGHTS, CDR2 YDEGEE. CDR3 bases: TGTGCCAGCAGCCTCGCCCCCGGACGGAATGAGCAGTTCTTC. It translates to CASSLAPGRNEQFF.

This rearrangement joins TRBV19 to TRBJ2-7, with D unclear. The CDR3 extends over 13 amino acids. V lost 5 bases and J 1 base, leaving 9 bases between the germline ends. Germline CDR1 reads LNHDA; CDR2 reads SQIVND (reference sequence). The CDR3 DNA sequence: TGTGCCAGTAGTTTTGGCAGATCCTACGAGCAGTACTTC. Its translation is CASSFGRSYEQYF.

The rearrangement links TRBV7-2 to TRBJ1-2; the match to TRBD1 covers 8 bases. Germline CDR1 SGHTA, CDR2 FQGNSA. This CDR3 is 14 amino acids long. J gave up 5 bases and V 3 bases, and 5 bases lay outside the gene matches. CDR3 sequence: CASSFDRGEYGYTF. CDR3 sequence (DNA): TGTGCCAGCAGCTTCGACAGGGGTGAATATGGCTACACCTTC. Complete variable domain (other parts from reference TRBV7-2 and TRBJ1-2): GAGVSQSPSNKVTEKGKDVELRCDPISGHTALYWYRQSLGQGLEFLIYFQGNSAPDKSGLPSDRFSAERTGGSVSTLTIQRTQQEDSAVYLCASSFDRGEYGYTFGSGTRLTVV.

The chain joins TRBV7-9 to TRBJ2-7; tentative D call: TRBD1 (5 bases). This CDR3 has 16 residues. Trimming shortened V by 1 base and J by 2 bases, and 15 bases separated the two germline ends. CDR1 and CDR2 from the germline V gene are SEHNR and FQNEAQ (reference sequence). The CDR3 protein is CASSLVSRVPPYEQYF. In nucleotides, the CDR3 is TGTGCCAGCAGCTTAGTGAGCAGGGTACCCCCCTACGAGCAGTACTTC.

CDR3 amino acids: CASSGITGAGEAFF. The DNA of the CDR3 is TGTGCCAGCAGCGGAATAACAGGGGCGGGTGAAGCTTTCTTT. The V and J genes are TRBV9 and TRBJ1-1, with 7 bases matching TRBD1. Germline V lookup: CDR1 SGDLS, CDR2 YYNGEE. The J segment lost 7 bases and the V segment lost 3 bases, leaving 9 bases of the junction unmatched. The CDR3 totals 14 residues.

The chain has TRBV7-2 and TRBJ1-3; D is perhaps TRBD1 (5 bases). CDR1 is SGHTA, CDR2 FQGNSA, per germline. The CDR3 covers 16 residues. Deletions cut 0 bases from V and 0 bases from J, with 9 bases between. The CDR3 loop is CASSLAGDSSGNTIYF. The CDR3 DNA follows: TGTGCCAGCAGCTTAGCGGGGGACTCCTCTGGAAACACCATATATTTT. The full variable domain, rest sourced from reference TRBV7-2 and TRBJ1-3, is GAGVSQSPSNKVTEKGKDVELRCDPISGHTALYWYRQSLGQGLEFLIYFQGNSAPDKSGLPSDRFSAERTGGSVSTLTIQRTQQEDSAVYLCASSLAGDSSGNTIYFGEGSWLTVV.

CDR3 DNA sequence: TGTGCCAGCAGCCTAGACAGGGAATTTAGCGAAAAACTGTTTTTT. It translates to CASSLDREFSEKLFF. The gene calls are TRBV6-5 and TRBJ1-4, with 7 bases lining up with TRBD1. The trim removed 6 bases at V and 8 bases at J, leaving 12 bases unmatched. Germline V gives CDR1 MNHEY, CDR2 SVGAGI. The CDR3 runs 15 residues.

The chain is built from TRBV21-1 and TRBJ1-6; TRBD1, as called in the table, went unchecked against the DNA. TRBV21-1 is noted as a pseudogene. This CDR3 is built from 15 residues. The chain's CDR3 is CARPPPGQGGSPLHF. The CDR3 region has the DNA TGTGCCCGCCCCCCCCCAGGACAGGGGGGCTCACCCCTCCACTTT.

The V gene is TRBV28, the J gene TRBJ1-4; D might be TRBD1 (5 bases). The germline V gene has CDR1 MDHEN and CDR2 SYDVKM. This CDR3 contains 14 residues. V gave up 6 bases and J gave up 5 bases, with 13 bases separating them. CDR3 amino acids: CASSPGLRNEKLFF. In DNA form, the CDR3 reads TGTGCCAGCAGCCCGGGACTGAGGAATGAAAAACTGTTTTTT. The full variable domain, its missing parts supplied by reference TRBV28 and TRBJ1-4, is DVKVTQSSRYLVKRTGEKVFLECVQDMDHENMFWYRQDPGLGLRLIYFSYDVKMKEKGDIPEGYSVSREKKERFSLILESASTNQTSMYLCASSPGLRNEKLFFGSGTQLSVL.

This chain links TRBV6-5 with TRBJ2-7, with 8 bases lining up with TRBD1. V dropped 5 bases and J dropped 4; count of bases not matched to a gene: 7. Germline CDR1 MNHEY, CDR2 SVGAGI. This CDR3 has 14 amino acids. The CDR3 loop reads CASSIQGAGYEQYF. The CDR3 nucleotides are TGTGCCAGCAGTATCCAGGGGGCCGGGTACGAGCAGTACTTC.

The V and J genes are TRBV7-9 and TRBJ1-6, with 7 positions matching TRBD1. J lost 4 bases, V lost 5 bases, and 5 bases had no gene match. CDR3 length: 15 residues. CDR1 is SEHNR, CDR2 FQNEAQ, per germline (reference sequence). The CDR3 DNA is TGTGCCAGCAGCCCCCCAGGGGGTTATAATTCACCCCTCCACTTT. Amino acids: CASSPPGGYNSPLHF.

CDR3 protein: CASSPSGAEQYF. The CDR3 nucleotides read TGTGCCAGCAGCCCCTCTGGTGCCGAGCAGTACTTC. V is TRBV3-1 (or the pseudogene TRBV3-2) and J is TRBJ2-7; D unclear. Trimming shortened V by 4 bases and J by 6 bases, and 10 bases separated the two germline ends. The length of the CDR3 is 12 residues. The germline gives CDR1 LGHDT, CDR2 YNNKEL (reference sequence).

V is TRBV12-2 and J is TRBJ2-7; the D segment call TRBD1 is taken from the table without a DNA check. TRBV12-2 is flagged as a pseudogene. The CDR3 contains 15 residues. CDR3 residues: CASRLRLGQSYEQYF. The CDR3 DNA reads TGTGCAAGTCGCTTACGTCTCGGACAGTCCTACGAGCAGTACTTC.

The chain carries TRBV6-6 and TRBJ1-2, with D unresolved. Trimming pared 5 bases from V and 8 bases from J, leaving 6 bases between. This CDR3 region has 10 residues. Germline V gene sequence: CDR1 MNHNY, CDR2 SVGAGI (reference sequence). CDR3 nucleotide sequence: TGTGCCAGCAGTGCAGCGGGCTACACCTTC. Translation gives CASSAAGYTF.

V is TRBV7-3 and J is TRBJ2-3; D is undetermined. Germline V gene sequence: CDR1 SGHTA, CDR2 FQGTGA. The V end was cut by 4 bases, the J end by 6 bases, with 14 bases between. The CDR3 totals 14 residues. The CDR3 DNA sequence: TGTGCCAGCAGCTCCGGGCTTCACACGGATACGCAGTATTTT. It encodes CASSSGLHTDTQYF.

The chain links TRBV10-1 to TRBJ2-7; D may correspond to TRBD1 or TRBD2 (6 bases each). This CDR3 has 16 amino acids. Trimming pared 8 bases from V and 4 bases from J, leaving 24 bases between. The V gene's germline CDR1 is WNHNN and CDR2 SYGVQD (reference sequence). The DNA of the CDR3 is TGCGCCAGCTGGGGGGAAGGAGGGACACTATATTACGAGCAGTACTTC. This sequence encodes CASWGEGGTLYYEQYF.

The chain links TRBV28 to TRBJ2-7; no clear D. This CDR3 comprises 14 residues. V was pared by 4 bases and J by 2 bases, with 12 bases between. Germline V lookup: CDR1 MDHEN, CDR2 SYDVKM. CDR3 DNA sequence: TGTGCCAGCAGTTCAGGCTCGATGCCCTACGAGCAGTACTTC. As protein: CASSSGSMPYEQYF. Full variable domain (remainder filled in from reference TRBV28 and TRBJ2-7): DVKVTQSSRYLVKRTGEKVFLECVQDMDHENMFWYRQDPGLGLRLIYFSYDVKMKEKGDIPEGYSVSREKKERFSLILESASTNQTSMYLCASSSGSMPYEQYFGPGTRLTVT.

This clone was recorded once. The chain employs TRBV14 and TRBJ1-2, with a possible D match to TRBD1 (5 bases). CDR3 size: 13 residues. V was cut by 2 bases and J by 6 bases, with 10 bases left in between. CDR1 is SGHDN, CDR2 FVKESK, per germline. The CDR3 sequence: CASSQFRGDGYTF. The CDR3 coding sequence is TGTGCCAGCAGCCAATTCAGAGGGGATGGCTACACCTTC.

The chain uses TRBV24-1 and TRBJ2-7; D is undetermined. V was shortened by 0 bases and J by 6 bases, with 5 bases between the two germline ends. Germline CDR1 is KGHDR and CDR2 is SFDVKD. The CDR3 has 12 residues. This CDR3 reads CATSDLLGEQYF. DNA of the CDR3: TGTGCCACCAGTGATTTGCTGGGCGAGCAGTACTTC.

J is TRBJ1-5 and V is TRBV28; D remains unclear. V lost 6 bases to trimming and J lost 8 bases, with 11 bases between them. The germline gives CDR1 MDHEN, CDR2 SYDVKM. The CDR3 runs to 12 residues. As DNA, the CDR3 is TGTGCCAGCAGCCCCCAGAGGGAGCCCCAGCATTTT. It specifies CASSPQREPQHF. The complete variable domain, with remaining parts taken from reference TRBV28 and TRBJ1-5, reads DVKVTQSSRYLVKRTGEKVFLECVQDMDHENMFWYRQDPGLGLRLIYFSYDVKMKEKGDIPEGYSVSREKKERFSLILESASTNQTSMYLCASSPQREPQHFGDGTRLSIL.

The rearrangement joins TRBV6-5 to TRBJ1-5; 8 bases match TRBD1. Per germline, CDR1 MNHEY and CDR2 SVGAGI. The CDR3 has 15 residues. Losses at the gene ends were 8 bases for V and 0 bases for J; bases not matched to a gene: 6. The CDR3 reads CASCDRGYSNQPQHF. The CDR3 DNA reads TGTGCCAGCTGCGACAGGGGATATAGCAATCAGCCCCAGCATTTT.

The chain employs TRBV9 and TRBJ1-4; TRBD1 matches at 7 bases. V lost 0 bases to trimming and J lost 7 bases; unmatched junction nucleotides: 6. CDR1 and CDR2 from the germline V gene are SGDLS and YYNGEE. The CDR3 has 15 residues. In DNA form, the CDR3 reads TGTGCCAGCAGCGTAGATCAGGGGGTCGGTGAAAAACTGTTTTTT. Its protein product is CASSVDQGVGEKLFF.

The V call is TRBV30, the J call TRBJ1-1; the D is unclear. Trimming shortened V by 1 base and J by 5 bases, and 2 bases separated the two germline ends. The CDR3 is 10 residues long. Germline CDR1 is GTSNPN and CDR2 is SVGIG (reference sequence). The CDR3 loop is CAWSETEAFF. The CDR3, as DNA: TGTGCCTGGAGTGAAACTGAAGCTTTCTTT.